This TCR beta chain comes out of a study of HIV-infected patients and healthy controls. The CDR3 loop spans 17 amino acids. The germline CDR1 and CDR2 sequences are MDHEN and SYDVKM. J lost 5 bases, V lost 6 bases, and 15 bases had no gene match. Alpha and beta constant-region primers primed reverse transcription of approximately 0.55 ug RNA. Using multiplexing indices, alpha and beta chain libraries were generated apart by chain-specific third strand synthesis. A 5' RACE adapter with a random hexamer and the SP2 primer site was joined to cDNA. Second strand DNA was synthesized using a primer at the SP2 site. Two random hexamers, added before amplification and joined, formed each molecule's 12-nucleotide barcode. TCRdb recomputed calls from the 5' RACE reads with MiXCR, one row per CDR3 protein. The sample holds several thousand distinct CDR3 sequences; less than 9.5% are singletons and the top ten take 15% to 20%.

This clonotype was observed at least ten times. No cell fractionation was done, so the repertoire covers all unsorted peripheral blood T cells. The source of this sequence is an adult with HIV infection. The V call is TRBV28, the J call TRBJ2-5; TRBD1 agrees at 10 bases. Sequences were derived from blood, sampled before antiretroviral therapy. The CDR3 nucleotides are TGTGCCAGCAGCTCTCCGTTTGACAGGGGGCGCGGGGAGACCCAGTACTTC. Translated: CASSSPFDRGRGETQYF.